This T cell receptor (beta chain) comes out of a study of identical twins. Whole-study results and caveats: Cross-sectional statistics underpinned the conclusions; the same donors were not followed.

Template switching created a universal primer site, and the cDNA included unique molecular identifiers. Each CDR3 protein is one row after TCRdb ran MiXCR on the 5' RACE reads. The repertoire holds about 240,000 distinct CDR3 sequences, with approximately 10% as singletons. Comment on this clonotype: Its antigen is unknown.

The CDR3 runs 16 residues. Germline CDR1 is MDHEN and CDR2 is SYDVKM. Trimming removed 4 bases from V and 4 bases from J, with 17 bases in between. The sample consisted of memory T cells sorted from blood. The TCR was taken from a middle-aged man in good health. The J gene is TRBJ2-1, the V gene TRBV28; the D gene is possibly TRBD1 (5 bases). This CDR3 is CASSSAVGRVYNEQFF. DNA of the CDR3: TGTGCCAGCAGTTCGGCGGTCGGCAGGGTATACAATGAGCAGTTCTTC.